This T cell receptor beta chain was sequenced during a study of cytomegalovirus exposure and HLA in healthy donors. Germline loops: CDR1 ENHRY, CDR2 SYGVKD. CDR3 length equals 11 residues. The V gene end was trimmed by 2 bases and the J gene end by 11 bases; junction bases not matched to a gene: 2. This clone has a handful of counts. The PCR employed 60 Vbeta primers together with 13 Jbeta primers. Assay: immunoSEQ multiplex PCR; the TCRdb copy retains only in-frame clones and omits some. The sample carries more than 55,000 clones, roughly 74% recorded once. V is TRBV10-3 and J is TRBJ1-1, with 7 nucleotides matching TRBD1. The TCR comes from a woman aged 55-75 years in good health and CMV-seropositive. Sequencing was carried out using PBMCs. DNA for the CDR3: TGTGCCATCAGTGAGGAGGGGGCGGCTTTCTTT. Amino acid sequence: CAISEEGAAFF.